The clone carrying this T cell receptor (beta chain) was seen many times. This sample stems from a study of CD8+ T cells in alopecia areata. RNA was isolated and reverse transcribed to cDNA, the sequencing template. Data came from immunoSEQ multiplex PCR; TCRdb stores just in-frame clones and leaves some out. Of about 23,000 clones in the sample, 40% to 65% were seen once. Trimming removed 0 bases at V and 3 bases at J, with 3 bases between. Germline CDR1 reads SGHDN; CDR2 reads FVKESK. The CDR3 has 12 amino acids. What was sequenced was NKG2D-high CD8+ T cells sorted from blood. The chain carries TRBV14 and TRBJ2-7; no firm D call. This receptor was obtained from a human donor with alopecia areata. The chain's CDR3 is CASSQDRYEQYF. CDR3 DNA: TGTGCCAGCAGCCAAGACCGCTACGAGCAGTACTTC.